These T cell receptor beta chains were read from a single sample in a study of cytomegalovirus exposure and HLA in healthy donors. Repertoires were generated with immunoSEQ multiplex PCR, while TCRdb's copy carries only in-frame clones and drops some. The sample records some 86,000 clones, roughly 93% being singletons. Sequenced material: PBMCs. Receptor source: a woman aged 25 to 39 in good health and CMV-seronegative. Both conserved end residues are part of each CDR3. Each record gives: D gene, J gene, V gene, clone size, CDR3 DNA, CDR3 protein. The D gene is left open where the match is weak. The listing skips clone size in some rows; elsewhere it reads once, few, many or a size class.

TRBD1	TRBJ2-7	TRBV2	-	TGTGCCAGCAGTCAAACGGACAGGGGCTACGAGCAGTACTTC	CASSQTDRGYEQYF
TRBD1	TRBJ2-3	TRBV28	-	TGTGCCAGCAGCCCGGACAGGGGTCGGTCAGATACGCAGTATTTT	CASSPDRGRSDTQYF
-	TRBJ2-1	TRBV27	-	TGTGCCAGCAGTCCCAGCCCCGGGGAGAAGAGTAGTGAGCAGTTCTTC	CASSPSPGEKSSEQFF
TRBD2	TRBJ2-7	TRBV7-2	few	TGTGCCAGCAGCTTCTTGGCGGGGGACTACGAGCAGTACTTC	CASSFLAGDYEQYF
-	TRBJ2-2	TRBV6-5	-	TGTGCCAGCACCAGGGGAGCCATCACCGGGGAGCTGTTTTTT	CASTRGAITGELFF
TRBD1	TRBJ1-6	TRBV14	few	TGTGCCAGCAGTCACCGGGACAGGGGTTCACCCCTCCACTTT	CASSHRDRGSPLHF
-	TRBJ1-1	TRBV4-1	-	TGCGCCAGCAGCCAAGATGACTACACTGAAGCTTTCTTT	CASSQDDYTEAFF
-	TRBJ1-2	TRBV9	-	TGTGCCAGCAGCGTCTCCTCTAACTATGGCTACACCTTC	CASSVSSNYGYTF
TRBD1	TRBJ1-2	TRBV19	-	TGTGCCAGTTCAGAAACAGGGGGCGCGATAAGTGGTCATGGCTACACCTTC	CASSETGGAISGHGYTF
TRBD2	TRBJ2-7	TRBV18	-	TGTGCCAGCTCACCAGGGCTAGCGGGGCCCTTTGAGCAGTACTTC	CASSPGLAGPFEQYF
-	TRBJ2-6	TRBV11-2	-	TGTGCCAGCAGCTCACCTGCCAGACAGACTTCTGGGGCCAACGTCCTGACTTTC	CASSSPARQTSGANVLTF
-	TRBJ1-5	TRBV30	-	TGTGCCTGGAGTGTAAGGGGTGTCGGCCAGCCCCAGCATTTT	CAWSVRGVGQPQHF
TRBD2	TRBJ2-1	TRBV19	-	TGTGCCAGTAGTATATTCCGGGGGGGGACAAACAATGAGCAGTTCTTC	CASSIFRGGTNNEQFF
TRBD1	TRBJ2-7	TRBV28	-	TGTGCCAGCAGTTTCCGGGACAGGGCCTACGAGCAGTACTTC	CASSFRDRAYEQYF
TRBD1	TRBJ1-5	TRBV25-1	-	TGTGCCAGCAGTGAGGCAGGGGGCGGACAGCCCCAGCATTTT	CASSEAGGGQPQHF
TRBD2	TRBJ2-1	TRBV5-1	once	TGCGCCAGCAGCTTGGATAGCGGGAGTGGGAATGAGCAGTTCTTC	CASSLDSGSGNEQFF
-	TRBJ2-3	TRBV6-1	-	TGTGCCAGCAGTGACCTGGCGGTGTCGAACACAGATACGCAGTATTTT	CASSDLAVSNTDTQYF
-	TRBJ1-2	TRBV18	-	TGTGCCAGCTCACCACAGGGGGACTATGGCTACACCTTC	CASSPQGDYGYTF
TRBD1	TRBJ1-4	TRBV18	-	TGTGCCAGCTCTCCGGGACAGGGGCCTGAAAAACTGTTTTTT	CASSPGQGPEKLFF
-	TRBJ2-7	TRBV21-1	-	TGTGCCAGCATCCTAGGGGAGCCGGGACAACACTACGAGCAGTACTTC	CASILGEPGQHYEQYF
-	TRBJ2-7	TRBV10-3	-	TGTGCCATCAGTGAGGAAGGGGCCGCATACGAGCAGTACTTC	CAISEEGAAYEQYF
TRBD1	TRBJ2-7	TRBV6-5	-	TGTGCCAGCAGGGGGACAGGGTTCCAGTCCTACGAGCAGTACTTC	CASRGTGFQSYEQYF
TRBD1	TRBJ1-1	TRBV12-5	once	TGTGCTAGTGGTATAGGGACAGGGGGAGCTCGGGCTTTCTTT	CASGIGTGGARAFF
-	TRBJ2-1	TRBV6-4	-	TGTGCCAGCAGTACTGAGTGGTCTAATGAGCAGTTCTTC	CASSTEWSNEQFF
-	TRBJ2-7	TRBV7-2	-	TGTGCCAGCAGTCCCCCGGGGATTTACGAGCAGTACTTC	CASSPPGIYEQYF
-	TRBJ1-4	TRBV19	-	TGTGCCAGTAGTTACAGGGCAACTAATGAAAAACTGTTTTTT	CASSYRATNEKLFF
-	TRBJ2-1	TRBV10-3	-	TGTGCCATCAGTGAGTCGTCCTTGGGGGGTAATGAGCAGTTCTTC	CAISESSLGGNEQFF
-	TRBJ2-3	TRBV6-1	-	TGTGCCAGCCGCCACAGGGAAACAGATACGCAGTATTTT	CASRHRETDTQYF
-	TRBJ1-1	TRBV28	-	TGTGCCAGCAGTTCAACACCTCCGGAAGCTTTCTTT	CASSSTPPEAFF
TRBD2	TRBJ2-1	TRBV6-4	once	TGTGCCAGCAGTGACCCCGGGAGGGGTAACAATGAGCAGTTCTTC	CASSDPGRGNNEQFF
-	TRBJ2-3	TRBV6-5	once	TGTGCCAGCAGTAACCTCGGAGTTTATACGCAGTATTTT	CASSNLGVYTQYF
-	TRBJ2-2	TRBV7-9	-	TGTGCCAGCAGCCCCCGGTCGGTTAGAACCGGGGAGCTGTTTTTT	CASSPRSVRTGELFF
TRBD1	TRBJ2-7	TRBV13	-	TGTGCCAGCAGCTTACGACAGGGGTCTTCCTACGAGCAGTACTTC	CASSLRQGSSYEQYF
TRBD1	TRBJ1-1	TRBV30	few	TGTGCCTGGATAAGCGACAGGGCAGTGGCCGCTTTCTTT	CAWISDRAVAAFF
TRBD1	TRBJ2-2	TRBV28	-	TGTGCCAGCAGTGCCCCGACAGGGGGCCGTACCGGGGAGCTGTTTTTT	CASSAPTGGRTGELFF
-	TRBJ1-2	TRBV5-1	-	TGCGCCAGCAGCTTGGACAGCTCCTATGGCTACACCTTC	CASSLDSSYGYTF
-	TRBJ1-5	TRBV19	-	TGTGCCAGTCGCCCACGACCGGGGATCGGATATCTGGATCAGCCCCAGCATTTT	CASRPRPGIGYLDQPQHF
-	TRBJ1-1	TRBV5-4	-	TGTGCCAGCAGCTTGGTCGGGGGGGAAGCTTTCTTT	CASSLVGGEAFF
TRBD1	TRBJ2-1	TRBV7-2	-	TGTGCCAGCAGTCTAGGGGGCTTATCGAAGAATGAGCAGTTCTTC	CASSLGGLSKNEQFF
TRBD1	TRBJ1-1	TRBV5-4	once	TGTGCCAGCAGCTGGGGACAGGGGAACACTGAAGCTTTCTTT	CASSWGQGNTEAFF
-	TRBJ1-5	TRBV30	-	TGTGCCTGGAGTGGAGGGGGTCATCAGCCCCAGCATTTT	CAWSGGGHQPQHF
TRBD2	TRBJ2-7	TRBV6-5	-	TGTGCCAGCAGAGAACTAGCGGAAGGACGGGACGAGCAGTACTTC	CASRELAEGRDEQYF
-	TRBJ1-2	TRBV6-6	-	TGTGCCAGCAGTCGCCAGGGGCTCGACTATGGCTACACCTTC	CASSRQGLDYGYTF
TRBD1	TRBJ1-3	TRBV6-5	-	TGTGCCAGCACCAGGGGGCTTGGAAACACCATATATTTT	CASTRGLGNTIYF
-	TRBJ1-1	TRBV7-9	once	TGTGCCAGCAGCCCCGGGGTGTGGAAGAACACTGAAGCTTTCTTT	CASSPGVWKNTEAFF
TRBD2	TRBJ2-2	TRBV30	-	TGTGCCTGGCGTGAACTAGCGGGGGGGCCCGGGGAGCTGTTTTTT	CAWRELAGGPGELFF
TRBD1	TRBJ2-7	TRBV27	-	TGTGCCAGCGCCGGACAGGGAGGAGGGGTGGGGGGGCAGTACTTC	CASAGQGGGVGGQYF
-	TRBJ2-5	TRBV4-3	-	TGCGCCAGCAGCCAAGATAGTAGGAGGGGCGGGGAGACCCAGTACTTC	CASSQDSRRGGETQYF
TRBD1	TRBJ1-4	TRBV7-8	-	TGTGCCAGCAGCTTAACCGCGGGACAGGGTTGGAGTGAAAAACTGTTTTTT	CASSLTAGQGWSEKLFF
-	TRBJ2-7	TRBV15	-	TGTGCCACCAGCAGAGCCGAGGAGCGGCCAAGCTACGAGCAGTACTTC	CATSRAEERPSYEQYF
TRBD1	TRBJ2-3	TRBV7-9	-	TGTGCCAGCAGCTTCCCGGGACAGGGCACAGATACGCAGTATTTT	CASSFPGQGTDTQYF